These 17 T cell receptor beta chains came from one sample sequenced in a study of graft-versus-host responses after intestinal transplantation. Here immunoSEQ multiplex PCR was the method, and the copy in TCRdb shows in-frame clones only, minus some. The table shows just under 100,000 clones, with 90% occurring only once. Sample: PBMCs, taken approximately 470 days after intestinal transplant. The receptors stem from a human patient who received an intestinal transplant, so some T cells may come from the graft donor.

This chain joins TRBV6-5 and TRBJ2-7, with D possibly being TRBD1 (5 bases). Germline CDR1 MNHEY, CDR2 SVGAGI. V lost 0 bases and J lost 2, with 14 bases in between. The length of the CDR3 is 16 residues. The CDR3 loop reads CASSYSTAGWAYEQYF. DNA for the CDR3: TGTGCCAGCAGTTACTCGACGGCAGGGTGGGCCTACGAGCAGTACTTC.

The chain joins TRBV5-1 to TRBJ1-6; D is unclear. V dropped 0 bases and J dropped 6 bases, with 7 bases sitting between them. Germline-derived CDR1 and CDR2 are SGHRS and YFSETQ. CDR3 length equals 14 residues. Here the CDR3 reads CASSLGAANSPLHF. The CDR3 DNA is TGCGCCAGCAGCTTGGGGGCAGCTAATTCACCCCTCCACTTT.

The J gene is TRBJ1-1, the V gene TRBV6-5, with no clear D. Trimming removed 4 bases from V and 4 bases from J, with 16 bases in between. The CDR3 totals 15 residues. CDR1 is MNHEY, CDR2 SVGAGI, per germline. CDR3 DNA sequence: TGTGCCAGCAGTTTAACGACGGCCCTTGGCACTGAAGCTTTCTTT. Encoded protein: CASSLTTALGTEAFF.

V is TRBV6-5 and J is TRBJ2-3, with unresolved D. V lost 0 bases and J 0 bases, leaving 10 bases between the germline ends. The CDR3 runs 16 residues. CDR1 is MNHEY, CDR2 SVGAGI, per germline. Here the CDR3 DNA reads TGTGCCAGCAGTTACTCGAGTACCTTAAGCACAGATACGCAGTATTTT. It codes for CASSYSSTLSTDTQYF.

The chain combines TRBV9 with TRBJ2-3; D assignment may be TRBD1 or TRBD2 (6 bases each). Trimming took 0 bases from V and 1 from J, leaving 12 bases between them. The V gene's germline CDR1 is SGDLS and CDR2 YYNGEE. The CDR3 has 16 amino acids. The CDR3 DNA reads as TGTGCCAGCAGCGTAGTTTGGGGGGCTGGCACAGATACGCAGTATTTT. It specifies CASSVVWGAGTDTQYF.

Only one count was recorded for this clone. The J gene is TRBJ1-1, the V gene TRBV10-3, with 8 bases fitting TRBD1. J gave up 7 bases and V 10 bases, and 8 bases lay outside the gene matches. This CDR3 spans 12 amino acids. Germline V gives CDR1 ENHRY, CDR2 SYGVKD. The CDR3 coding sequence is TGTGCCACCGGGACAGGCCAGGGTGAAGCTTTCTTT. As protein: CATGTGQGEAFF.

The V and J genes are TRBV19 and TRBJ1-6; D gene unclear. The ends were cut back, 7 bases at V and 6 bases at J, with 10 bases in the middle. Germline CDR1 LNHDA, CDR2 SQIVND (reference sequence). The CDR3 has 13 amino acids. The CDR3 loop is CASNEGSNSPLHF. CDR3 sequence (DNA): TGTGCCAGTAACGAAGGAAGTAATTCACCCCTCCACTTT.

V usage is TRBV27 and J usage is TRBJ2-2, with D perhaps TRBD2 (6 bases). V was shortened by 3 bases and J by 2 bases, with 19 bases between the two germline ends. The CDR3 is 18 residues long. Germline CDR1 reads MNHEY; CDR2 reads SMNVEV (reference sequence). The CDR3 loop is CASSFSILLALNTGELFF. The DNA of the CDR3 is TGTGCCAGCAGTTTCTCTATTCTACTAGCCTTAAACACCGGGGAGCTGTTTTTT.

The V and J genes are TRBV6-5 and TRBJ2-1, with 12 positions matching TRBD2. Germline V gives CDR1 MNHEY, CDR2 SVGAGI. Trimming removed 6 bases from V and 6 bases from J; junction bases left unmatched: 6. This CDR3 is 15 amino acids long. This chain's CDR3 is CASRELAGGPNEQFF. CDR3 nucleotide sequence: TGTGCCAGCAGGGAACTAGCGGGGGGACCCAATGAGCAGTTCTTC.

This rearrangement joins TRBV5-1 to TRBJ2-7, with 9 bases lining up with TRBD1. The V segment lost 0 bases and the J segment 11 bases; nucleotides outside the gene matches: 12. The CDR3 spans 15 residues. Germline-derived CDR1 and CDR2 are SGHRS and YFSETQ. In DNA, the CDR3 is TGCGCCAGCAGCTTGGCCCCGGGACAGGGAACGGGGGAGTACTTC. Translated: CASSLAPGQGTGEYF.

V is TRBV5-1 and J is TRBJ2-7; D not resolved. This CDR3 spans 15 amino acids. V was shortened by 0 bases and J by 2 bases, with 12 bases between the two germline ends. CDR1 and CDR2 (germline): SGHRS, YFSETQ. CDR3 bases: TGCGCCAGCAGCTTGGGCCGAACCGAGCCCTACGAGCAGTACTTC. It encodes CASSLGRTEPYEQYF.

The rearrangement uses TRBV5-1 and TRBJ2-2; D possibly corresponds to TRBD2 (5 bases). Between the trimmed V and J ends, which lost 0 bases and 1 base, there was a span of 10 bases. CDR1 and CDR2 from the germline V gene are SGHRS and YFSETQ. The CDR3 length is 16 residues. CDR3 sequence: CASSLEAAGNTGELFF. The DNA of the CDR3 is TGCGCCAGCAGCTTGGAGGCGGCGGGGAACACCGGGGAGCTGTTTTTT.

This clone occurred a few times. The rearrangement links TRBV15 to TRBJ2-7, with D tentatively TRBD2 (5 bases). The CDR3 totals 15 residues. In germline, CDR1 is LNHNV, CDR2 YYDKDF (reference sequence). The V gene lost 0 bases and the J gene lost 2 bases, with 11 bases spanning the gap. The CDR3 reads CATSRDRGPTYEQYF. The CDR3, as DNA: TGTGCCACCAGCAGAGATCGGGGTCCTACCTACGAGCAGTACTTC.

The chain joins TRBV12-5 to TRBJ1-1; the D is unclear. CDR3 size: 13 residues. The V end lost 5 bases, the J end lost 6 bases, and 13 bases lay between the germline ends. Germline lookup yields CDR1 LGHNT and CDR2 FRNRAP. CDR3 residues: CASGLIGRAEAFF. In nucleotides, the CDR3 is TGTGCTAGTGGTCTAATTGGACGGGCTGAAGCTTTCTTT.

The CDR3 protein is CASSLDGFTGELFF. CDR3 nucleotide sequence: TGCGCCAGCAGCTTGGATGGGTTCACCGGGGAGCTGTTTTTT. This chain connects TRBV5-1 to TRBJ2-2; D uncertain. The CDR3 length is 14 residues. Trimming took 0 bases from V and 4 from J, leaving 7 bases between them. CDR1 is SGHRS, CDR2 YFSETQ, per germline.

The V gene is TRBV6-5, the J gene TRBJ1-2; weak D call: TRBD1 (5 bases). Trimming removed 0 bases at V and 6 bases at J, with 17 bases between. The CDR3 length is 16 residues. CDR1 and CDR2 (germline): MNHEY, SVGAGI. CDR3 in amino acids: CASSYSRTYDPHGYTF. Written as DNA, the CDR3 is TGTGCCAGCAGTTACTCCCGGACATATGACCCTCATGGCTACACCTTC.

The chain carries TRBV18 and TRBJ2-6; D is uncertain. The CDR3 is made up of 15 amino acids. The V gene's germline CDR1 is KGHSH and CDR2 LQKENI. The CDR3 DNA is TGTGCGACGAACTCGGATTTCTCTGGGGCCAACGTCCTGACTTTC. Residues: CATNSDFSGANVLTF.